This TCR beta chain was captured by sequencing in a study of blood T cells in healthy people across ages. Trimming shortened V by 2 bases and J by 2 bases, and 11 bases separated the two germline ends. Germline V gene sequence: CDR1 SGHRS, CDR2 YFSETQ. This CDR3 contains 15 residues. Then a second PCR, running about 6 to 12 cycles, was carried out with a sample-barcoded 5' primer and a J-beta primer mix. TCRdb reprocessed the 5' RACE reads with MiXCR, giving one entry per CDR3 protein. The table shows about 760,000 distinct CDR3 sequences, with roughly 25% occurring only once. This clonotype was observed a handful of times. The sample also formed part of further work on T cells of mothers and their children.

The chain carries TRBV5-1 and TRBJ2-1; D might be TRBD1 (6 bases). The receptor comes from a boy aged 5 to 17 in good health. What was sequenced was blood. The CDR3 loop reads CASSFTDSPYNEQFF. For the CDR3, the DNA is TGCGCCAGCAGCTTTACGGACAGCCCCTACAATGAGCAGTTCTTC.